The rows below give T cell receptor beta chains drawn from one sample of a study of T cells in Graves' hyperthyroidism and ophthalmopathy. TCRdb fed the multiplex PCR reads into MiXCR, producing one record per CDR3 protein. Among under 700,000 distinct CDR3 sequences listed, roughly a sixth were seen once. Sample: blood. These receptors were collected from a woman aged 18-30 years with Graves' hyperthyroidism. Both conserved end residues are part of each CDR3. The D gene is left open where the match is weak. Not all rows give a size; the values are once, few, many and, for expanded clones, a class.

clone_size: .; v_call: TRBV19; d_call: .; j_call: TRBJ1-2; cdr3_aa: CASSILARNYGYTF; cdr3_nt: TGTGCCAGTAGTATTCTCGCGCGGAACTATGGCTACACCTTC
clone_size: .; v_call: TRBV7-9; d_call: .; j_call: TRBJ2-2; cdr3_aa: CASSLAILTGELFF; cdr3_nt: TGTGCCAGCAGCTTAGCAATTTTAACCGGGGAGCTGTTTTTT
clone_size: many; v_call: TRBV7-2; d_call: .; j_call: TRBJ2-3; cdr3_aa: CASSLDGTGVDTQYF; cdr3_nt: TGTGCCAGCAGCTTAGACGGCACGGGGGTGGATACGCAGTATTTT
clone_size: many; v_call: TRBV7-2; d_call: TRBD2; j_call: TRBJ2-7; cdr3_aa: CASSLGGVVEQYF; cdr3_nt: TGTGCCAGCAGCTTGGGGGGGGTCGTTGAGCAGTACTTC
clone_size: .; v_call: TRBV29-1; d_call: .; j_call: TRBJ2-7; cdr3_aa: CSVLSDAPYEQYF; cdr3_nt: TGCAGCGTTCTGTCGGATGCGCCCTACGAGCAGTACTTC
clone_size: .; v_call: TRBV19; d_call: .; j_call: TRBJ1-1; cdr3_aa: CASSIPGGNRGAEAFF; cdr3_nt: TGTGCCAGTAGTATCCCGGGGGGTAACAGAGGGGCTGAAGCTTTCTTT
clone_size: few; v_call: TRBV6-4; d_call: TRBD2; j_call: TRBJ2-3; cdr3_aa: CASSEIAGGTDTQYF; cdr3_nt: TGTGCCAGCAGTGAAATAGCGGGAGGCACAGATACGCAGTATTTT
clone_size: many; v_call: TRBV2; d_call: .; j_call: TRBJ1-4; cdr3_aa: CASSSGFGEKLFF; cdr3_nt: TGTGCCAGCAGTTCAGGGTTTGGGGAAAAACTGTTTTTT
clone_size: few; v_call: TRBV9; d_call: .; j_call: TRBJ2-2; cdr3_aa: CASSPAVVTGELFF; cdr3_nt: TGTGCCAGCAGCCCAGCTGTCGTGACCGGGGAGCTGTTTTTT
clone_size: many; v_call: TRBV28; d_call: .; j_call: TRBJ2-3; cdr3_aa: CASSLPGGPGSDTQYF; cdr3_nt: TGTGCCAGCAGTTTACCCGGAGGGCCAGGGAGCGATACGCAGTATTTT
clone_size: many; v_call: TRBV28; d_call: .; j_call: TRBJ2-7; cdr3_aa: CASSFLPNYEQYF; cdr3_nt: TGTGCCAGCAGTTTTCTCCCAAACTACGAGCAGTACTTC
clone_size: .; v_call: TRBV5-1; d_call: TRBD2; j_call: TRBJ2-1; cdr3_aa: CASSLVPSGGYNEQFF; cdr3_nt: TGCGCCAGCAGCTTGGTCCCCAGCGGGGGCTACAATGAGCAGTTCTTC
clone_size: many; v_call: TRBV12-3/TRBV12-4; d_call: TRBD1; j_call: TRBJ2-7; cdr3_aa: CASSLAGTGPYEQYF; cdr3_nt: TGTGCCAGCAGCCTTGCCGGGACAGGGCCCTACGAGCAGTACTTC
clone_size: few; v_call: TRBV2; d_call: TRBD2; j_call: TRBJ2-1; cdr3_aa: CASRGLAGGAGEQFF; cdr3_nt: TGTGCCAGCAGGGGACTAGCGGGAGGGGCCGGTGAGCAGTTCTTC
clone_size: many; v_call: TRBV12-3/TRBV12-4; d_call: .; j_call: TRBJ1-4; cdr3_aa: CASSLKFSLINEKLFF; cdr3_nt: TGTGCCAGCAGTTTGAAGTTCAGTCTGATCAATGAAAAACTGTTTTTT
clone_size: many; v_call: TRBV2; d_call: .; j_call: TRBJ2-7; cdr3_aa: CASNGGIYEQYF; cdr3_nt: TGTGCCAGCAATGGCGGTATCTACGAGCAGTACTTC
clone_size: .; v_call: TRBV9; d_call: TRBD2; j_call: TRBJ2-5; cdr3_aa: CASSAPMSGRETQYF; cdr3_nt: TGTGCCAGCAGCGCCCCAATGAGCGGGAGAGAGACCCAGTACTTC
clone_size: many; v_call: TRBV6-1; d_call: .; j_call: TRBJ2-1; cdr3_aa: CASSGWDPEAYNEQFF; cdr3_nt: TGTGCCAGCAGTGGGTGGGATCCAGAGGCCTACAATGAGCAGTTCTTC
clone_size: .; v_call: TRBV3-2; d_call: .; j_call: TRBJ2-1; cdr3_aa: CASSVSGGAFYNEQFF; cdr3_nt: TGTGCCAGCAGCGTAAGCGGGGGGGCCTTCTACAATGAGCAGTTCTTC
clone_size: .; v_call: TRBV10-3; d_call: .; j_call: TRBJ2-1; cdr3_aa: CAISESGGLGGHNEQFF; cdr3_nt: TGTGCCATCAGTGAGTCGGGGGGACTAGGGGGCCACAATGAGCAGTTCTTC
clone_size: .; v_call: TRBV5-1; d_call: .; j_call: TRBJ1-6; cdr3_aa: CASSRGTLGKNSPLHF; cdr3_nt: TGCGCCAGCAGCCGCGGGACATTAGGAAAGAATTCACCCCTCCACTTT
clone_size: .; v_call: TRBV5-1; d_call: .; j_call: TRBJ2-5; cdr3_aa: CASSFSFSARETQYF; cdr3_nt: TGCGCCAGCAGCTTTTCCTTCTCGGCGAGAGAGACCCAGTACTTC
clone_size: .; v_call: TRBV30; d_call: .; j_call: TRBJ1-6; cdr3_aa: CAWSSTRMSSYNSPLHF; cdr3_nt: TGTGCCTGGAGTTCGACCAGGATGTCCTCCTATAATTCACCCCTCCACTTT
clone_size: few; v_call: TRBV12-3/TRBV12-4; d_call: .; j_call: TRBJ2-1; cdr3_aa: CASSKSAGNNEQFF; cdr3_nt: TGTGCCAGCAGCAAGTCAGCTGGGAACAATGAGCAGTTCTTC
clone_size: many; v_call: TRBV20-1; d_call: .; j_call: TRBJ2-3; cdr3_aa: CSAGTFPDTQYF; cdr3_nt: TGCAGTGCTGGGACTTTCCCGGATACGCAGTATTTT
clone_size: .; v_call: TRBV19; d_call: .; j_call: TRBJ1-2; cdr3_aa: CASSLGLGVWGYTF; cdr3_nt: TGTGCCAGTAGTCTCGGCCTTGGAGTCTGGGGCTACACCTTC
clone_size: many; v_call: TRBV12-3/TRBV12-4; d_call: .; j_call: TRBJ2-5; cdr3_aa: CASSSSRREETQYF; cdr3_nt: TGTGCCAGCAGTTCCTCCCGGAGGGAAGAGACCCAGTACTTC
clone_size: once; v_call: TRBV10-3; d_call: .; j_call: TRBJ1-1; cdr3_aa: CAIRESGTYNTQAFF; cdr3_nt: TGTGCCATCCGTGAGTCTGGGACATACAACACTCAAGCTTTCTTT